This T cell receptor (beta chain) was captured by sequencing in a study of T cells after yellow fever vaccination. This clonotype came up a few times. Its specificity is not known. Template-switching 5'RACE yielded the TCR cDNA; a universal primer site and UMIs were added in the process. TCRdb re-called the 5' RACE reads through MiXCR, storing one row per CDR3 protein. The profile covers over 300,000 distinct CDR3 sequences, with over 4% appearing a single time and around 25% taken by the ten largest. The germline V gene encodes CDR1 MRHNA and CDR2 SNTAGT. The CDR3 is 15 residues long. Between the trimmed V and J ends, which lost 6 bases and 4 bases, there was a span of 17 bases. Whole-study results and caveats: Compared with primary, the secondary response was weaker and peaked at day 5, not 15. The booster response re-showed most primary clones: 96% CD4, approximately 90% CD8. Abundant contaminating clonotypes from the bulk population could appear in FACS-sorted repertoires.

The rearrangement links TRBV6-4 to TRBJ2-3; D remains unclear. This specimen was PBMCs, taken 5 days after the yellow fever booster vaccination. The clonotype was recovered from a man younger than 35 who received the YFV17D yellow fever vaccine. The CDR3 loop is CASRAEHMVPDTQYF. CDR3 DNA sequence: TGTGCCAGCAGAGCTGAACATATGGTCCCAGATACGCAGTATTTT.